This T cell receptor (beta chain) was documented in a study of glioma-infiltrating T cells. The CDR3 is made up of 17 amino acids. J gave up 3 bases and V 6 bases, and 14 bases lay outside the gene matches. Germline V gene sequence: CDR1 LNHDA, CDR2 SQIVND (reference sequence). Study results and caveats: Above-expected tissue-blood divergence occurred in all gliomas, most in low-grade ones. Tissue and blood shared very few CDR3 sequences.

This clonotype was detected only a few times. Its antigen remains unknown. TCR alpha and beta CDR3 regions were amplified from RNA using iRepertoire nested multiplex PCR. For one-step reverse transcription and amplification, 100-400 ng of tissue mRNA or PBMC total RNA was used. TCRdb analysed the multiplex PCR reads with MiXCR anew, one entry per CDR3 protein. Of about 89,000 distinct CDR3 sequences detected, about 25% appear once; the ten largest clones hold more than 6.5%. The receptor comes from a human donor with low-grade glioma or glioblastoma, undergoing nonglioma brain surgery, or in good health (not recorded which). This chain connects TRBV19 to TRBJ1-5, with 7 bases aligning to TRBD1. Sequences were obtained from glioma tissue, nonneoplastic brain tissue, or PBMCs (not recorded which). The CDR3 DNA sequence: TGTGCCAGTAGGGCCAGGGGGGGGGCATCGGACAATCAGCCCCAGCATTTT. Its translation: CASRARGGASDNQPQHF.